These 5 T cell receptor beta chains came from one sample sequenced in a study of control samples from healthy donors and cancer patients. Profiled with immunoSEQ multiplex PCR; TCRdb holds only in-frame clones, not every one. The sample carries roughly 170,000 clones, about 90% recorded once. Sequenced material: blood. Receptor source: a woman aged 40-49 years in good health.

This clone was counted a single time. The chain uses TRBV4-2 and TRBJ2-1; D might be TRBD1 (6 bases). This CDR3 spans 16 amino acids. The germline V gene encodes CDR1 LGHNA and CDR2 YNFKEQ. Between the trimmed V and J ends, which lost 0 bases and 6 bases, there was a span of 15 bases. In nucleotides, the CDR3 is TGTGCCAGCAGCCAAGATGCGTTATGGGGGCCCAATGAGCAGTTCTTC. Translating gives CASSQDALWGPNEQFF.

The chain is built from TRBV6-5 and TRBJ1-1; 10 bases agree with TRBD1. CDR1 is MNHEY and CDR2 is SVGAGI in the germline V gene. The V gene end was trimmed by 8 bases and the J gene end by 10 bases; junction bases not matched to a gene: 7. CDR3 size: 12 residues. CDR3 sequence reads: CASAGQGFGAFF. The CDR3 nucleotides are TGTGCCAGCGCGGGACAGGGGTTTGGAGCTTTCTTT.

This clone was detected only once. This sequence joins TRBV9 and TRBJ2-7; 9 bases align to TRBD1. CDR1 is SGDLS, CDR2 YYNGEE, per germline. The CDR3 sequence is 16 residues long. V trimming: 4 bases; J trimming: 7 bases; junction bases outside the gene matches: 15. CDR3 in amino acids: CASSPEPTGGGGEQYF. DNA of the CDR3: TGTGCCAGCAGCCCCGAACCGACAGGGGGGGGCGGGGAGCAGTACTTC. The full variable domain, its missing parts supplied by reference TRBV9 and TRBJ2-7, is DSGVTQTPKHLITATGQRVTLRCSPRSGDLSVYWYQQSLDQGLQFLIQYYNGEERAKGNILERFSAQQFPDLHSELNLSSLELGDSALYFCASSPEPTGGGGEQYFGPGTRLTVT.

V gene TRBV7-7 combines with J gene TRBJ2-7; D gene uncertain. This CDR3 is built from 12 residues. Germline V gene sequence: CDR1 SSHAT, CDR2 FNYEAQ (reference sequence). Trimming took off 0 bases at V and 2 bases at J, with 2 bases between the two ends. DNA of the CDR3: TGTGCCAGCAGCTTAGCACCCTACGAGCAGTACTTC. Protein product: CASSLAPYEQYF.

This chain uses TRBV29-1 with TRBJ2-7, with D maybe TRBD1 (7 bases). The V gene's germline CDR1 is SQVTM and CDR2 ANQGSEA. This CDR3 spans 14 amino acids. Trimming stripped 1 base from V and 1 base from J, with 11 bases between. The CDR3 protein is CSVEGGDSSYEQYF. The CDR3 nucleotides read TGCAGCGTTGAAGGCGGGGACAGTTCCTACGAGCAGTACTTC.